A selection of T cell receptor beta chains follows, all from one sample in a study of blood T cell repertoires in COVID-19. Some clones are missing from TCRdb's copy, which holds only in-frame ones; the method was immunoSEQ multiplex PCR. Among tens of thousands of clones listed, around 80% were seen once. The sample consisted of peripheral blood. These receptors originate from a human donor in a cohort sampled during active COVID-19. The CDR3 runs from the conserved cysteine through the conserved F or W. The order of the fields is CDR3 protein, CDR3 DNA, J gene, V gene, D gene, clone size. A D gene is named only where the DNA matches it firmly. Where a row states a size, it is once, few, many or the class of an expanded clone; other rows omit it.

CASSLLGAHEPQYF	TGTGCCAGCAGTTTACTGGGGGCTCATGAGCCCCAGTACTTC	TRBJ2-5	TRBV27	-	-
CASSIQGIYGYTF	TGTGCCAGTAGTATCCAGGGGATCTATGGCTACACCTTC	TRBJ1-2	TRBV19	-	-
CASSTPLAGGRWAQYF	TGTGCCAGCAGTACACCTCTAGCGGGGGGCCGTTGGGCCCAGTACTTC	TRBJ2-5	TRBV6-2/TRBV6-3	TRBD2	once
CASSDRGGNTIYF	TGTGCCAGCAGTGACAGGGGTGGAAACACCATATATTTT	TRBJ1-3	TRBV6-1	-	-
CASSLRQGIEKLFF	TGTGCCAGCAGCCTCAGACAGGGCATTGAAAAACTGTTTTTT	TRBJ1-4	TRBV7-9	TRBD1	few
CASSYSTGPYGYTF	TGTGCCAGCAGTTACTCGACAGGGCCCTATGGCTACACCTTC	TRBJ1-2	TRBV6-2/TRBV6-3	TRBD1	-
CASSSPGTSAETQYF	TGCGCCAGCAGCTCTCCCGGGACTAGCGCGGAGACCCAGTACTTC	TRBJ2-5	TRBV5-1	TRBD2	-
CASSLGANQPQHF	TGTGCCAGCTCCTTGGGGGCCAATCAGCCCCAGCATTTT	TRBJ1-5	TRBV27	-	-
CASSYALGGTSTDTQYF	TGTGCCAGCAGTTACGCCTTGGGGGGTACTAGCACAGATACGCAGTATTTT	TRBJ2-3	TRBV6-2/TRBV6-3	-	-
CASSHPGAAKNIQYF	TGTGCCAGCAGCCACCCTGGGGCGGCCAAAAACATTCAGTACTTC	TRBJ2-4	TRBV5-8	-	-
CASSYSRYEQYF	TGTGCCAGCAGTTATTCCCGGTACGAGCAGTACTTC	TRBJ2-7	TRBV6-6	-	-
CASSPDVKNSAEQYF	TGTGCCAGCAGCCCGGACGTAAAAAATAGCGCCGAGCAGTACTTC	TRBJ2-7	TRBV7-9	-	-
CASSRAGNYNSPLHF	TGTGCCAGCAGCCGAGCGGGGAACTATAATTCACCCCTCCACTTT	TRBJ1-6	TRBV6-5	-	-
CASPNQPGQGYLGGYTF	TGTGCCAGCCCAAATCAACCGGGACAGGGTTATCTAGGCGGCTACACCTTC	TRBJ1-2	TRBV2	TRBD1	once
CASSSGDRYSGANVLTF	TGTGCCAGTAGTTCTGGGGACAGATACTCTGGGGCCAACGTCCTGACTTTC	TRBJ2-6	TRBV19	TRBD1	-
CASSLGQGSNEKLFF	TGTGCCAGCAGCTTAGGACAGGGATCCAATGAAAAACTGTTTTTT	TRBJ1-4	TRBV7-9	TRBD1	-
CASSINQPQHF	TGTGCCAGCAGTATAAATCAGCCCCAGCATTTT	TRBJ1-5	TRBV12-3/TRBV12-4	-	-
CASSPRGGDTQYF	TGTGCCAGCAGCCCCAGGGGCGGCGATACGCAGTATTTT	TRBJ2-3	TRBV5-5	-	once
CASSLALGRGKLFF	TGTGCCAGCAGTTTGGCCCTGGGGAGGGGAAAACTGTTTTTT	TRBJ1-4	TRBV28	-	-
CASSMIDREMNTEAFF	TGTGCCAGTAGTATGATCGACAGGGAGATGAACACTGAAGCTTTCTTT	TRBJ1-1	TRBV19	TRBD1	-
CASSFPWNTEAFF	TGTGCCAGCAGTTTCCCCTGGAACACTGAAGCTTTCTTT	TRBJ1-1	TRBV5-5	-	-
CASSQQPGYGEQYF	TGTGCCAGCAGCCAACAGCCGGGATACGGCGAGCAGTACTTC	TRBJ2-7	TRBV3-1/TRBV3-2	-	-
CTSSQVHPAGGFYEQYF	TGCACCAGCAGCCAAGTCCACCCAGCGGGGGGGTTCTACGAGCAGTACTTC	TRBJ2-7	TRBV1	-	few
CASSSREQGPGEQYF	TGTGCCAGCAGTTCCCGGGAACAGGGGCCGGGAGAGCAGTACTTC	TRBJ2-7	TRBV2	TRBD1	-
CASSPGQDVTYGYTF	TGTGCCAGCAGCCCCGGACAGGACGTTACTTATGGCTACACCTTC	TRBJ1-2	TRBV6-5	TRBD1	-
CASSLAGETYEQYF	TGTGCCAGCAGTTTAGCGGGTGAGACCTACGAGCAGTACTTC	TRBJ2-7	TRBV27	-	-
CAIRPQGPERGYTF	TGTGCCATCAGACCACAGGGGCCCGAGAGGGGCTACACCTTC	TRBJ1-2	TRBV10-3	TRBD1	few
CASSLRGQGVYGYTF	TGTGCCAGCAGCTTGCGGGGACAGGGTGTTTATGGCTACACCTTC	TRBJ1-2	TRBV5-5	TRBD1	-
CASSSLRGTNYGYTF	TGTGCCAGCAGCTCCCTTAGGGGGACTAACTATGGCTACACCTTC	TRBJ1-2	TRBV11-2	-	few
CASKSQGGSTEAFF	TGCGCCAGCAAAAGCCAGGGAGGGAGCACTGAAGCTTTCTTT	TRBJ1-1	TRBV5-1	-	-
CASSRQAQNTEAFF	TGTGCCAGCTCCAGACAGGCCCAGAACACTGAAGCTTTCTTT	TRBJ1-1	TRBV18	-	-
CASSHSGREQFF	TGTGCCAGCAGCCACTCCGGCAGGGAGCAGTTCTTC	TRBJ2-1	TRBV3-1/TRBV3-2	-	-
CASSLAGRPETQYF	TGCGCCAGCAGCTTGGCTGGGAGGCCAGAGACCCAGTACTTC	TRBJ2-5	TRBV5-1	-	-
CASSDEAWNTEAFF	TGTGCCAGCAGCGACGAGGCATGGAACACTGAAGCTTTCTTT	TRBJ1-1	TRBV7-8	-	-
CASSSNEYTF	TGTGCCAGCAGCTCTAATGAGTACACCTTC	TRBJ1-2	TRBV7-9	-	-
CASSPTRGQGNEQYF	TGTGCCAGCAGCCCGACGAGGGGACAGGGTAACGAGCAGTACTTC	TRBJ2-7	TRBV11-2	TRBD1	-
CASSPPRLGVWGYTF	TGTGCCAGCTCACCCCCAAGACTCGGGGTTTGGGGCTACACCTTC	TRBJ1-2	TRBV18	-	-
CASSPPGGSTEAFF	TGTGCCAGCAGCCCACCAGGGGGTAGCACTGAAGCTTTCTTT	TRBJ1-1	TRBV7-3	TRBD1	-
CASSHNSRLEQFF	TGCGCCAGCAGCCATAACTCCCGACTTGAGCAGTTCTTC	TRBJ2-1	TRBV4-3	-	-
CASSYSLVGPYNEQFF	TGTGCCAGCAGTTACTCGCTGGTGGGGCCCTACAATGAGCAGTTCTTC	TRBJ2-1	TRBV6-2/TRBV6-3	-	once
CASSRRVGNTEAFF	TGTGCCAGCAGCCGCAGGGTGGGGAACACTGAAGCTTTCTTT	TRBJ1-1	TRBV14	-	-
CASSESLISGYNEQFF	TGTGCCAGCAGTGAATCGTTGATTAGCGGCTACAATGAGCAGTTCTTC	TRBJ2-1	TRBV2	-	-
CASSLRVSGNTIYF	TGTGCCAGCAGCCTCAGGGTGTCTGGAAACACCATATATTTT	TRBJ1-3	TRBV11-2	-	once
CASSIDFASYEQYF	TGTGCCAGTAGTATTGACTTCGCCTCCTACGAGCAGTACTTC	TRBJ2-7	TRBV19	-	-